This T cell receptor (beta chain) was identified during a study of molecular identifiers for immune sequencing clone quantification. Findings and caveats of the study: Clones above 20 RNA copies held over 98% of effector molecules, under 1% in naive cells.

Germline trimming cut 3 bases from V and 1 base from J; bases unmatched to any gene: 2. Per the germline V gene, CDR1 is MDHEN and CDR2 is SYDVKM. CDR3 length equals 14 residues. As for this clonotype: Its specificity is unknown. This likely came from a read error, as a far larger clone is one base away. The conserved closing phenylalanine or tryptophan is absent in this CDR3, likely reflecting a read error.

TCRdb analysed the PCR reads with MiXCR anew, one entry per CDR3 protein. The table lists approximately 500,000 distinct CDR3 sequences, 25% of them singletons, with approximately 0.8% in the top ten. This TCR was recovered from a human donor in good health. Some libraries in this study had Jurkat cell RNA spiked in. The specimen sequenced was naive CD8+ T cells from blood, with Jurkat cell RNA spiked in. Subset described: FACS-sorted CD8+CD4-CCR7+CD45RA+ naive T cells. The V call is TRBV28, the J call TRBJ2-7; TRBD2 aligns across 8 bases. In DNA, the CDR3 is TGTGCCAGCAGTTTGGGGACTAGTTCCTACGAGCAGTACTCC. Protein: CASSLGTSSYEQYS.